This T cell receptor beta chain was sequenced in a study of control samples from healthy donors and cancer patients. Data came from immunoSEQ multiplex PCR; TCRdb stores just in-frame clones and leaves some out. The data hold under 200,000 clones, with around 96% observed a single time. Deletions cut 3 bases from V and 0 bases from J, with 9 bases between. The CDR3 runs to 15 residues. Germline lookup yields CDR1 LNHDA and CDR2 SQIVND (reference sequence). The sequenced sample consisted of blood. The chain is built from TRBV19 and TRBJ1-5; D gene unclear. This TCR came from a middle-aged woman in good health. The CDR3 bases are TGTGCCAGTAGTATTTTTGGGGATAGCAATCAGCCCCAGCATTTT. Translation gives CASSIFGDSNQPQHF.